This T cell receptor (beta chain) was obtained from a study of T-cell memory formation after mild COVID-19 (dated by TCRdb to the early 2020s). Background on the whole study: TCR sequence clusters from the two donors were largely donor specific. Longitudinal TCRalpha and TCRbeta repertoire sequencing tracked T-cell clones expanding and contracting after mild COVID-19 in a couple of donors. The cohort comprised two young, previously healthy adult volunteers, one female and one male.

The CDR3 starts with the cysteine, ends with the phenylalanine, and has 16 residues. Just the 48-base CDR3 DNA is kept, in frame starting at base 1. Based on the germline V gene (reference sequence), the CDR1 and CDR2 sequences are LGHDT and YNNKEL. Trimming costs V 1 base and J 0 bases, and their ends lie 11 bases apart. The paper as a whole reports these results and caveats: The study covered only two mild cases, and larger cohorts including severe cases with pre-infection samples were considered necessary. SARS-CoV-2 specificity was not confirmed for the second-wave clones peaking on day 37. The detection of some responding clones in pre-infection memory suggests that pre-existing cross-reactive memory T cells joined the SARS-CoV-2 response. Balanced CD4/CD8 phenotypes were observed for clones contracting from day 15 to 85, whereas a bias towards CD4+ was observed for a second wave of clones expanding from day 15 to 37. Contracting CD4+ clones were found mainly in CM and EM memory subsets, while CD8+ clones were enriched in EMRA.

Points on this clonotype: Its antigen is not yet known. No base quality information exists; no much larger clone differs at one position.

Ficoll-Paque density gradient centrifugation was used to isolate PBMCs. Sequenced on an Illumina NovaSeq 6000. TCRalpha and TCRbeta cDNA libraries were built by 5'RACE with constant-segment primers, adding sample barcodes and unique molecular identifiers. RNA was extracted from every sample with Trizol reagent. Amplification of the libraries took two PCR steps, and the second step added a second sample barcode plus Illumina TruSeq adapters. The libraries were sequenced on an Illumina NovaSeq using 2 x 150 bp paired-end reads. The source study handled its data this way. The reads were demultiplexed and collapsed into UMI-guided consensus sequences using migec v1.2.7. Using mixcr v2.1.11, UMI consensuses were aligned to TRA and TRB V and J templates and then assembled into clonotypes. Clonotypes were classified as expanded or contracted when called significant by both edgeR and NoisET, with noise models trained on biological replicates. For edgeR calls, a false discovery rate-adjusted p below 0.01 and a log2 fold-change threshold of 1 were applied. PCA with hierarchical clustering of max-normalized trajectories of the 1000 most abundant clonotypes was used as exploratory dynamics analysis. Separately sequenced CD4+ and CD8+ repertoires were used to assign a CD4 or CD8 phenotype to each responding clone. The public reads were quality trimmed at Q25 with fastp and then assembled into clones with MiXCR by TCRdb, keeping productive beta chains. One record per CDR3 amino acid sequence lists the most common genes and DNA. Here the V and J calls rest on TCRdb's processing, not on the authors' analysis. For this sample there are a few hundred thousand distinct CDR3 sequences; roughly 21% appear just once. The ten biggest clones cover around 12% of the sample.

The sequencing sample was made of PBMCs or a T cell subset sorted from them (not recorded which). The chain joins TRBV3-1 to TRBJ2-3; the D segment could be TRBD1, given 5 matching bases. This receptor was taken from an adult woman who had mild COVID-19 (a few samples of this study predate the infection). The sample titles of this study are shuffled in the database, so cell type and time point are left out; the donor was told from shared clones. The CDR3 is CASSQVKGISTDTQYF. The nucleotide sequence is given as TGTGCCAGCAGCCAAGTCAAGGGGATCAGCACAGATACGCAGTATTTT.